These 20 T cell receptor beta chains originate from one sample sequenced in a study of cytomegalovirus exposure and HLA in healthy donors. With 60 Vbeta and 13 Jbeta primers, the PCR was carried out. Clones were read by immunoSEQ multiplex PCR, and TCRdb kept only the in-frame ones, dropping some. In the table there are some 150,000 clones, 60% to 85% of which are singletons. What was sequenced was PBMCs. The source is a middle-aged woman in good health and CMV-seropositive.

The chain combines TRBV10-3 with TRBJ1-2; D gene uncertain. Trimming took off 3 bases at V and 4 bases at J, with 6 bases between the two ends. The CDR3 has 12 residues. The germline V gene has CDR1 ENHRY and CDR2 SYGVKD. This CDR3 reads CAISEQSYGYTF. CDR3 nucleotides: TGTGCCATCAGTGAACAGTCCTATGGCTACACCTTC.

The rearrangement uses TRBV7-2 and TRBJ2-5; D unresolved. Germline values: CDR1 SGHTA, CDR2 FQGNSA. The CDR3 spans 13 residues. Trimming shortened V by 1 base and J by 4 bases, and 7 bases separated the two germline ends. The CDR3, as DNA: TGTGCCAGCAGCTTAGGACTGGCAGAGACCCAGTACTTC. Residues: CASSLGLAETQYF.

The CDR3 is CASSFLTGNQPQHF. The CDR3 DNA reads TGTGCCAGCAGTTTCCTCACAGGGAATCAGCCCCAGCATTTT. The chain links TRBV28 to TRBJ1-5; perhaps TRBD1 as D (6 bases). The CDR3 totals 14 residues. Germline loops: CDR1 MDHEN, CDR2 SYDVKM. Trimming stripped 3 bases from V and 4 bases from J, with 10 bases between.

The chain's CDR3 is CASSPRPLASGGSYNEQFF. The CDR3 nucleotides read TGTGCCAGCTCACCACGACCGTTGGCTAGCGGGGGGTCCTACAATGAGCAGTTCTTC. The chain uses TRBV18 and TRBJ2-1, with TRBD2 matching over 11 bases. The CDR3 extends over 19 amino acids. J was trimmed by 1 base and V by 1 base; bases with no gene match: 9. Per germline, CDR1 KGHSH and CDR2 LQKENI.

The chain combines TRBV6-5 with TRBJ1-5; 7 bases match TRBD1. The J segment lost 0 bases and the V segment lost 6 bases, leaving 5 bases of the junction unmatched. This CDR3 spans 15 amino acids. Germline-derived CDR1 and CDR2 are MNHEY and SVGAGI. CDR3 in amino acids: CASRPGTDSNQPQHF. The CDR3 DNA reads as TGTGCCAGCAGACCCGGGACAGATAGCAATCAGCCCCAGCATTTT.

The chain links TRBV5-5 to TRBJ2-7, with 7 bases matching TRBD1. Germline lookup yields CDR1 SGHKS and CDR2 YYEKEE (reference sequence). The CDR3 consists of 12 residues. V shed 5 bases, J shed 6 bases, and the junction held 5 bases outside the gene matches. DNA of the CDR3: TGTGCCAGCAGTCTCTCAGGGGGCGAGCAGTACTTC. It yields the protein CASSLSGGEQYF.

The chain recombines TRBV18 with TRBJ1-2, with TRBD1 matching over 8 bases. The CDR3 loop spans 12 amino acids. Per germline, CDR1 KGHSH and CDR2 LQKENI. Losses at the gene ends were 6 bases for V and 8 bases for J; bases not matched to a gene: 5. The CDR3 loop reads CASSPTGAGYTF. As DNA, the CDR3 is TGTGCCAGCTCTCCGACAGGGGCAGGCTACACCTTC.

The rearrangement uses TRBV9 and TRBJ1-1; no clear D. CDR1 is SGDLS and CDR2 is YYNGEE in the germline V gene. Deletions cut 0 bases from V and 8 bases from J, with 11 bases between. The CDR3 extends over 13 amino acids. The chain's CDR3 is CASSVGSSGEAFF. The CDR3, as DNA: TGTGCCAGCAGCGTAGGAAGTTCGGGAGAAGCTTTCTTT.

V gene TRBV19 combines with J gene TRBJ1-1; 7 bases map to TRBD1. The germline CDR1 and CDR2 sequences are LNHDA and SQIVND (reference sequence). J lost 5 bases, V lost 11 bases, and 5 bases had no gene match. The CDR3 spans 11 residues. The CDR3 DNA is TGTGCCGTCAGGGGGTATACTGAAGCTTTCTTT. It yields the protein CAVRGYTEAFF.

V is TRBV5-1 and J is TRBJ2-1; perhaps TRBD2 as D (6 bases). The germline V gene encodes CDR1 SGHRS and CDR2 YFSETQ. Trimming shortened V by 0 bases and J by 7 bases, and 8 bases separated the two germline ends. This CDR3 is 13 amino acids long. The CDR3, as DNA: TGCGCCAGCAGCTTGGGGAGGGGAAATGAGCAGTTCTTC. This sequence encodes CASSLGRGNEQFF.

The J gene is TRBJ2-7, the V gene TRBV6-5; D possibly corresponds to TRBD1 (5 bases). CDR1 is MNHEY and CDR2 is SVGAGI in the germline V gene. CDR3 length: 12 residues. V dropped 9 bases and J dropped 1 base, with 10 bases sitting between them. DNA for the CDR3: TGTGCCAGTATAGGACAATCCTACGAGCAGTACTTC. This sequence encodes CASIGQSYEQYF.

The chain couples TRBV18 to TRBJ1-6; no reliable D call. Trimming took off 3 bases at V and 0 bases at J, with 9 bases between the two ends. CDR1 KGHSH and CDR2 LQKENI come from the germline V gene. The CDR3 has 16 residues. The CDR3 loop is CASSPQASSYNSPLHF. In nucleotides, the CDR3 is TGTGCCAGCTCACCTCAGGCGAGCTCCTATAATTCACCCCTCCACTTT.

The CDR3 bases are TGTGCCATCAGTGAGATGGGGGCTACAGATACGCAGTATTTT. The encoded protein is CAISEMGATDTQYF. J is TRBJ2-3 and V is TRBV10-3; a weak D match, TRBD1 (6 bases). CDR1 is ENHRY and CDR2 is SYGVKD in the germline V gene. V was trimmed by 2 bases and J by 3 bases, leaving 9 bases between them. CDR3 length: 14 residues.

V gene TRBV5-6 combines with J gene TRBJ1-6, with 8 bases fitting TRBD1. V was pared by 4 bases and J by 4 bases, with 4 bases of the junction left unmatched. The CDR3 contains 15 residues. Per germline, CDR1 SGHDT and CDR2 YYEEEE. The CDR3 protein is CASSEGDRYNSPLHF. CDR3 sequence (DNA): TGTGCCAGCAGCGAAGGGGACAGGTATAATTCACCCCTCCACTTT. The full variable domain, with the rest looked up from reference TRBV5-6 and TRBJ1-6, is DAGVTQSPTHLIKTRGQQVTLRCSPKSGHDTVSWYQQALGQGPQFIFQYYEEEERQRGNFPDRFSGHQFPNYSSELNVNALLLGDSALYLCASSEGDRYNSPLHFGNGTRLTVT.

The chain joins TRBV6-1 to TRBJ2-3; D is uncertain. This CDR3 has 12 residues. The germline V gene has CDR1 MNHNS and CDR2 SASEGT. V was pared by 5 bases and J by 2 bases, with 5 bases between. CDR3 nucleotide sequence: TGTGCCAGCAGTCTTAACACAGATACGCAGTATTTT. This gives the protein CASSLNTDTQYF.

The chain recombines TRBV2 with TRBJ2-3, with 7 bases that match TRBD2. The CDR3 runs to 14 residues. Germline CDR1 and CDR2: SNHLY and FYNNEI. Germline trimming cut 10 bases from V and 3 bases from J; bases unmatched to any gene: 10. The CDR3: CATRVGGGTDTQYF. In DNA form, the CDR3 reads TGTGCCACCCGAGTTGGGGGGGGTACAGATACGCAGTATTTT.

This clone appeared once. Other DNA sequences of this sample code for an identical CDR3. The V call is TRBV6-1, the J call TRBJ1-1, with 8 bases lining up with TRBD1. The germline V gene has CDR1 MNHNS and CDR2 SASEGT. The V and J ends lost 2 bases and 2 bases, in that order; junction bases with no gene match: 7. This CDR3 has 16 amino acids. The chain's CDR3 is CASSEFGQGGNTEAFF. Written as DNA, the CDR3 is TGTGCCAGCAGTGAATTCGGACAGGGAGGAAACACTGAAGCTTTCTTT.

The J gene is TRBJ2-5, the V gene TRBV2, with a weak D call TRBD2 (5 bases). The V and J ends lost 7 bases and 5 bases respectively, with 17 bases between them. The germline V gene has CDR1 SNHLY and CDR2 FYNNEI. The CDR3 spans 14 residues. The CDR3 protein is CASNSGRSGETQYF. The CDR3 DNA sequence: TGTGCCAGCAACTCCGGTCGATCGGGGGAGACCCAGTACTTC.

The chain combines TRBV5-6 with TRBJ2-3; weak D call: TRBD2 (6 bases). The CDR3 is 14 residues long. V lost 6 bases, J lost 3 bases, and 14 bases lay in between. CDR1 SGHDT and CDR2 YYEEEE come from the germline V gene. The CDR3 DNA is TGTGCCAGCACACTGCGGGGTGGTACAGATACGCAGTATTTT. It is translated as CASTLRGGTDTQYF.

This rearrangement joins TRBV28 to TRBJ1-4, with a tentative D call TRBD1 (5 bases). The CDR3 spans 14 residues. The V end was cut by 6 bases, the J end by 10 bases, with 18 bases between. The germline gives CDR1 MDHEN, CDR2 SYDVKM. The CDR3 region is CASRIISGGGKLFF. Written as DNA, the CDR3 is TGTGCCAGCAGAATCATTTCGGGGGGAGGAAAACTGTTTTTT.